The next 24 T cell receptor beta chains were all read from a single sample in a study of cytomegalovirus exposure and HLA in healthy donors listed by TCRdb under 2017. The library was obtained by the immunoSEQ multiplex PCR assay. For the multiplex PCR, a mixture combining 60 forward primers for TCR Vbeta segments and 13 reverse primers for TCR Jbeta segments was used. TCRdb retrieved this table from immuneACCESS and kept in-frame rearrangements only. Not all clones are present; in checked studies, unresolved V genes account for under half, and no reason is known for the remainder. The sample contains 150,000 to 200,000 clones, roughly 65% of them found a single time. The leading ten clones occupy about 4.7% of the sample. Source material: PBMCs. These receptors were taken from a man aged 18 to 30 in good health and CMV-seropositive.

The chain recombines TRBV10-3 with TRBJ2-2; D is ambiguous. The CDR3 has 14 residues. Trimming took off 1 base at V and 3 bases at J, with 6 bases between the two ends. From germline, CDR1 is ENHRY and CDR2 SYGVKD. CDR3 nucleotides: TGTGCCATCAGTGAGTACGAGGACACCGGGGAGCTGTTTTTT. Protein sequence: CAISEYEDTGELFF.

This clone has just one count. In nucleotides, the CDR3 is TGCGCCAGCAGCCCCAGGACTAGGGAGACCCAGTACTTC. Protein sequence: CASSPRTRETQYF. The chain employs TRBV4-1 and TRBJ2-5, with 7 bases that match TRBD2. V was pared by 4 bases and J by 5 bases, with 4 bases of the junction left unmatched. Germline-derived CDR1 and CDR2 are MGHRA and YSYEKL. The length of the CDR3 is 13 residues.

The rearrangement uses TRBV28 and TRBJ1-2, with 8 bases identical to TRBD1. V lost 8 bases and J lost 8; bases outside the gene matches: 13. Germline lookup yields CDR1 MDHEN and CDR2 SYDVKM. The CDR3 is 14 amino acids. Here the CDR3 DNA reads TGTGCCAGCGGGTCGACAGGGGATCCTGGCGGCTACACCTTC. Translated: CASGSTGDPGGYTF.

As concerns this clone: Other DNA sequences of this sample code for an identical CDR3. The chain's CDR3 is CASSQGRQALNEKLFF. The CDR3, as DNA: TGCGCCAGCAGCCAAGGAAGACAGGCCTTAAATGAAAAACTGTTTTTT. The chain is built from TRBV4-1 and TRBJ1-4; tentative D call: TRBD1 (6 bases). The germline V gene encodes CDR1 MGHRA and CDR2 YSYEKL. Trimming took off 1 base at V and 5 bases at J, with 14 bases between the two ends. This CDR3 spans 16 amino acids.

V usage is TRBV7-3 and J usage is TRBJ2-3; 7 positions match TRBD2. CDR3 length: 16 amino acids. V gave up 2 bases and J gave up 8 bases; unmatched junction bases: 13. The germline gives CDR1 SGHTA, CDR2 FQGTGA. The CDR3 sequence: CASSLGGYPGEGTQYF. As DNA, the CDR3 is TGTGCCAGCAGCTTAGGAGGGTACCCCGGGGAGGGTACGCAGTATTTT. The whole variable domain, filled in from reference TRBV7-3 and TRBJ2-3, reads GAGVSQTPSNKVTEKGKYVELRCDPISGHTALYWYRQSLGQGPEFLIYFQGTGAADDSGLPNDRFFAVRPEGSVSTLKIQRTERGDSAVYLCASSLGGYPGEGTQYFGPGTRLTVL.

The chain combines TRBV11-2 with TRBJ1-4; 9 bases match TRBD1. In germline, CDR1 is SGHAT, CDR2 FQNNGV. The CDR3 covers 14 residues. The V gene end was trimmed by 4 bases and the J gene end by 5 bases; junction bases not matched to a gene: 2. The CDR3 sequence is CASSSGTGNEKLFF. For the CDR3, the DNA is TGTGCCAGCAGCTCCGGGACAGGGAATGAAAAACTGTTTTTT. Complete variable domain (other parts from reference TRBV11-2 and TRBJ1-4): EAGVAQSPRYKIIEKRQSVAFWCNPISGHATLYWYQQILGQGPKLLIQFQNNGVVDDSQLPKDRFSAERLKGVDSTLKIQPAKLEDSAVYLCASSSGTGNEKLFFGSGTQLSVL.

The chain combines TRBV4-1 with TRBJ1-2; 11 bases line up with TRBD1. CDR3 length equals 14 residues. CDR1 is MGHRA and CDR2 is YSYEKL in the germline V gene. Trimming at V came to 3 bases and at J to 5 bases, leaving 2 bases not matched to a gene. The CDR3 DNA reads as TGCGCCAGCAGCCAGGGACAGGGGGGGTATGGCTACACCTTC. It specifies CASSQGQGGYGYTF.

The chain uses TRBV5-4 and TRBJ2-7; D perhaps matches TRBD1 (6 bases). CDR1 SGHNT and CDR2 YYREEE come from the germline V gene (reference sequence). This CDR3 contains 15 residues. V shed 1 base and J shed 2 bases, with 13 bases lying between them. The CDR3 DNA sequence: TGTGCCAGCAGCTTGTACCACAGGGACCCCTACGAGCAGTACGTC. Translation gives CASSLYHRDPYEQYV.

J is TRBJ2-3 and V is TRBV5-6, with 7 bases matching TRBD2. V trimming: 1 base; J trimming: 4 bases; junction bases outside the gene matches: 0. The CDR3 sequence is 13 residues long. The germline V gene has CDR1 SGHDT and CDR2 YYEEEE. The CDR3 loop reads CASSLTSADTQYF. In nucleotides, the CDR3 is TGTGCCAGCAGCTTGACTAGCGCAGATACGCAGTATTTT.

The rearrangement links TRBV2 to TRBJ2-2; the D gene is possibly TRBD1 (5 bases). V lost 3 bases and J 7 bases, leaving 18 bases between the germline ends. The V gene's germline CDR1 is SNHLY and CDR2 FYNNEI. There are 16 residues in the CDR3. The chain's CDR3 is CASSDEGAGWGGELFF. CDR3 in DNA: TGTGCCAGCAGTGACGAAGGAGCAGGGTGGGGCGGGGAGCTGTTTTTT.

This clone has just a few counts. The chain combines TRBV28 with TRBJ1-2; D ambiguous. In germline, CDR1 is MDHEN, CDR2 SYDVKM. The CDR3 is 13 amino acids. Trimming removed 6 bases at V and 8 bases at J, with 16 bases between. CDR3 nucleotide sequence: TGTGCCAGCAGGGCAACGGACTGGAGGGGCTACACCTTC. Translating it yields CASRATDWRGYTF.

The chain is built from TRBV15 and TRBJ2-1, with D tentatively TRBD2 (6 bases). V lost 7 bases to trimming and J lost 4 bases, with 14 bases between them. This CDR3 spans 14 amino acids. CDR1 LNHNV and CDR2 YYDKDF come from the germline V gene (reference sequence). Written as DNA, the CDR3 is TGTGCCACCAAATTAATGGGACTTTACAATGAGCAGTTCTTC. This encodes CATKLMGLYNEQFF.

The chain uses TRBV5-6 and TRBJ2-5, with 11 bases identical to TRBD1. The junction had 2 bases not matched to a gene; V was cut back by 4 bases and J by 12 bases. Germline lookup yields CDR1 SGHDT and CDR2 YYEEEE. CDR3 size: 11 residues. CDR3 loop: CASSGGQGEYF. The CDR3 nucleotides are TGTGCCAGCAGCGGGGGACAGGGGGAGTACTTC.

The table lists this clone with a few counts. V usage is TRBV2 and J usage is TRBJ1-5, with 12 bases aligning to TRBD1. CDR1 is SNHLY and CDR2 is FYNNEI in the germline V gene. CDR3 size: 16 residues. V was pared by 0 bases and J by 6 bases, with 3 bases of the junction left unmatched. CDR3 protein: CASSEAGTGGGQPQHF. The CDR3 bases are TGTGCCAGCAGTGAAGCGGGGACAGGGGGCGGTCAGCCCCAGCATTTT.

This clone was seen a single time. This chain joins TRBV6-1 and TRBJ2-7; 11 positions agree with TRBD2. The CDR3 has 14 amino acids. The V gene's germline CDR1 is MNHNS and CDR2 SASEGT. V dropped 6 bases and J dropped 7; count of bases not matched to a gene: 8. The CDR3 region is CASSLSGGASEQYV. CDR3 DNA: TGTGCCAGCAGCCTTAGCGGGGGGGCTAGTGAGCAGTACGTC.

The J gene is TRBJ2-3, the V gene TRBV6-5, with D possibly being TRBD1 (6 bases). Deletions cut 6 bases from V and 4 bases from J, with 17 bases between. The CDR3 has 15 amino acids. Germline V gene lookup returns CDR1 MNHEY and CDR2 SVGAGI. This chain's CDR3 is CASREDSSFSDTQYF. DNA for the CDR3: TGTGCCAGCAGGGAGGACAGTTCATTTTCAGATACGCAGTATTTT.

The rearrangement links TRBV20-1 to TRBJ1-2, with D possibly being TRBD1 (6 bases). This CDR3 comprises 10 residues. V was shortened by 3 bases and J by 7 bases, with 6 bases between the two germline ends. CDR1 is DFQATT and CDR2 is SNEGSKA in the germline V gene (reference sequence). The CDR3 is CSASRGGYTF. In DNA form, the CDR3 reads TGCAGTGCTAGCAGGGGTGGCTACACCTTC.

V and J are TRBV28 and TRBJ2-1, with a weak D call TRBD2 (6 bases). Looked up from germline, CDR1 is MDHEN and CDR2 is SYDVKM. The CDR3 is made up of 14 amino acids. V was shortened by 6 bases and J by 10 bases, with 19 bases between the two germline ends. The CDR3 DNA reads TGTGCCAGCAGCCCCCTAGCGCCTCCCGAAGAGCAGTTCTTC. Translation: CASSPLAPPEEQFF.

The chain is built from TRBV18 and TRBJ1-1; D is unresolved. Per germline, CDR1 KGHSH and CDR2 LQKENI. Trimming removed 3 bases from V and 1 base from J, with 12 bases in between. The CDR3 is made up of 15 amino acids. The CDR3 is CASSPLPTWNTEAFF. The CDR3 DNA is TGTGCCAGCTCACCCCTCCCGACATGGAACACTGAAGCTTTCTTT. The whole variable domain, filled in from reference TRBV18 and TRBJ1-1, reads NAGVMQNPRHLVRRRGQEARLRCSPMKGHSHVYWYRQLPEEGLKFMVYLQKENIIDESGMPKERFSAEFPKEGPSILRIQQVVRGDSAAYFCASSPLPTWNTEAFFGQGTRLTVV.

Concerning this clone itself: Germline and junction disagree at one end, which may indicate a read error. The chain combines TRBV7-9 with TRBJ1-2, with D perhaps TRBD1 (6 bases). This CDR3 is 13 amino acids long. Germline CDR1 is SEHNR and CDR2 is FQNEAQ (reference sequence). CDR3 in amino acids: CASSFGVTPGDNF. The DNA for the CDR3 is TGTGCCAGCAGCTTCGGTGTAACCCCAGGGGACAACTTC.

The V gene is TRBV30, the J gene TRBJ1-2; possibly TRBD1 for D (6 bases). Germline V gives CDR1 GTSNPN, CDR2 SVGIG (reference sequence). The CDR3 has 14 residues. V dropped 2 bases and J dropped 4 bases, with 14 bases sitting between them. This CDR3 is CAWSPTQGSYGYTF. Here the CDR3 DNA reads TGTGCCTGGAGTCCCACACAGGGAAGCTATGGCTACACCTTC.

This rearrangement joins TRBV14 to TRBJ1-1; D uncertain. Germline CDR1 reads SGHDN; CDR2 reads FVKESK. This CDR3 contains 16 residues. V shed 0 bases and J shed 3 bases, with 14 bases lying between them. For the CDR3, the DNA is TGTGCCAGCAGCCAAGATCCGGGTGGGTTTGACACTGAAGCTTTCTTT. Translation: CASSQDPGGFDTEAFF.

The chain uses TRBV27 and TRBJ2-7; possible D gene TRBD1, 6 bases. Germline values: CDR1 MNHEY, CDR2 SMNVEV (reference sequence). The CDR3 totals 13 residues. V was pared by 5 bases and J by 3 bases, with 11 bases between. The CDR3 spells CASSPTGHYEQYV. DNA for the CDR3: TGTGCCAGCAGTCCGACAGGCCACTACGAGCAGTACGTC.

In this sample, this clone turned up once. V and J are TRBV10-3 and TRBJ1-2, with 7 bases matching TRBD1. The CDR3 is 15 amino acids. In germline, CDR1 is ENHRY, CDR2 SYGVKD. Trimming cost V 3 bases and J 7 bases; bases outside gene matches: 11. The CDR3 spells CAISDNDRVGTGYTF. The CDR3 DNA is TGTGCCATCAGTGACAACGACAGGGTAGGCACTGGCTACACCTTC.